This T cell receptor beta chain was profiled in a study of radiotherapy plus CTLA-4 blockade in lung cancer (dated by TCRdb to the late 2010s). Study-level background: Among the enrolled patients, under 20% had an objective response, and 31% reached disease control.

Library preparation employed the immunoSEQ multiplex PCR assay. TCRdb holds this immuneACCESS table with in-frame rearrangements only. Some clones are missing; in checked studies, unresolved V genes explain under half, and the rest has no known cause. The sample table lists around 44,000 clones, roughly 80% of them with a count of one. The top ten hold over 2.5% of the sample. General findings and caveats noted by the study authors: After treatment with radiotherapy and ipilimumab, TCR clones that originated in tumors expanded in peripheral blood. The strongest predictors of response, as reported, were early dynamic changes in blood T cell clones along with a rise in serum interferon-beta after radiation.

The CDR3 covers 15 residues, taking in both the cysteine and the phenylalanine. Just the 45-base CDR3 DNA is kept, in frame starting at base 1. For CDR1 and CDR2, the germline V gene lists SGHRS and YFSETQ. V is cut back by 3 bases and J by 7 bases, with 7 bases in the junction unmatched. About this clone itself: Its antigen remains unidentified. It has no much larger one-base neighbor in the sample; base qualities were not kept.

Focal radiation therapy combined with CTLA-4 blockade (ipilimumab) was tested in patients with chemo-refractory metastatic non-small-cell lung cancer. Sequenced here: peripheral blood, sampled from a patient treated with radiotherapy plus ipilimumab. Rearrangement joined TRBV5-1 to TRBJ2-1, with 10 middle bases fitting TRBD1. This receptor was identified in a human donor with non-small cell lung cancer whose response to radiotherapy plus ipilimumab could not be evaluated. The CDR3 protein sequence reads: CASSSSGTGANEQFF. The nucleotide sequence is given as TGCGCCAGCAGCTCTTCCGGGACAGGGGCAAATGAGCAGTTCTTC.